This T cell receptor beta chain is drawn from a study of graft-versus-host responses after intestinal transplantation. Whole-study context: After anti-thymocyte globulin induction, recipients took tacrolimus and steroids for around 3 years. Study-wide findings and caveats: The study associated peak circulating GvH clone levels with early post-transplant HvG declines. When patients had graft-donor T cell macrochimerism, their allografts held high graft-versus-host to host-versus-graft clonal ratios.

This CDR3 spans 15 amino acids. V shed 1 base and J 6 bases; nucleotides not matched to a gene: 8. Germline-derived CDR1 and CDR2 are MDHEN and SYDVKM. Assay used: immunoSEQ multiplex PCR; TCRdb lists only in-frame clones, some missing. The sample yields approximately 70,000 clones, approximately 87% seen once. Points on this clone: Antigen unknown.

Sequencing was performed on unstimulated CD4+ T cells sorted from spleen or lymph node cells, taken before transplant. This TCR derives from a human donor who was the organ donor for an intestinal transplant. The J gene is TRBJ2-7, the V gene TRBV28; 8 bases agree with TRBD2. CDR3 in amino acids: CASSLSAGALFEQYV. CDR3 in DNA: TGTGCCAGCAGTTTATCAGCGGGGGCCCTTTTCGAGCAGTACGTC.